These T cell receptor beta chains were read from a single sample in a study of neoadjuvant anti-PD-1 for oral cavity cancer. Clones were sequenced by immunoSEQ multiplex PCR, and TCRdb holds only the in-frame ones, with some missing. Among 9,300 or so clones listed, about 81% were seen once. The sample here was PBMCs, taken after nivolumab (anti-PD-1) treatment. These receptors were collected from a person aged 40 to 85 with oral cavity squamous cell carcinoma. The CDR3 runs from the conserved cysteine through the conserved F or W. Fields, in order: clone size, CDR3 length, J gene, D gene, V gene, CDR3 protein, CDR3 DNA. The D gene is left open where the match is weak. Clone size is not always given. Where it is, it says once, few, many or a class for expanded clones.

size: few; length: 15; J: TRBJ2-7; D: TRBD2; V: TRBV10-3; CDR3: CAISRETSLSYEQYF; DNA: TGTGCCATCAGCCGGGAGACTAGCCTCTCCTACGAGCAGTACTTC
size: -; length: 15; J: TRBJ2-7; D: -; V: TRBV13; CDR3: CASSLDRWSSYEQYF; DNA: TGTGCCAGCAGCCTAGACAGGTGGAGCTCCTACGAGCAGTACTTC
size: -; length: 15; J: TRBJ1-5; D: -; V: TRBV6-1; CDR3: CASSEDGGSGQPQHF; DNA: TGTGCCAGCAGTGAAGACGGGGGGTCAGGTCAGCCCCAGCATTTT
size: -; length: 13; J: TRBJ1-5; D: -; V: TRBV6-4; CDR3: CASSPVLNQPQHF; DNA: TGTGCCAGCAGTCCCGTCCTCAATCAGCCCCAGCATTTT
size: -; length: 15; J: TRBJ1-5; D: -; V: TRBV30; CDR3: CAWSVLRVYNQPQHF; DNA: TGTGCCTGGAGTGTACTCAGGGTCTACAATCAGCCCCAGCATTTT
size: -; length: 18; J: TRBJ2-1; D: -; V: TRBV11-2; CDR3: CASSARAPLISSYNEQFF; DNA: TGTGCCAGCAGCGCCCGGGCCCCCCTTATCAGCTCCTACAATGAGCAGTTCTTC
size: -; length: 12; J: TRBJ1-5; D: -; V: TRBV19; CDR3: CASSGVGQPQHF; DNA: TGTGCCAGTAGTGGGGTGGGGCAGCCCCAGCATTTT
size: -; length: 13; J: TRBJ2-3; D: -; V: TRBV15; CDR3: CATSPGTTDTQYF; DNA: TGTGCCACCAGCCCCGGGACCACAGATACGCAGTATTTT
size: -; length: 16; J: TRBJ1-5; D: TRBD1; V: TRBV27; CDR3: CASSSRTGRSNQPQHF; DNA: TGTGCCAGCAGTTCTCGGACAGGGCGCAGCAATCAGCCCCAGCATTTT
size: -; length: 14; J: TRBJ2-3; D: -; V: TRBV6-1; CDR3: CAFRMDGSTDTQYF; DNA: TGTGCCTTCCGGATGGACGGAAGCACAGATACGCAGTATTTT
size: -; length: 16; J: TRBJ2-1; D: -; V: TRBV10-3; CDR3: CAISESMAGSYNEQFF; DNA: TGTGCCATCAGTGAGTCTATGGCGGGATCCTACAATGAGCAGTTCTTC
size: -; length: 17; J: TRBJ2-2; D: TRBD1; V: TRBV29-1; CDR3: CSVLFPGQGINTGELFF; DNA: TGCAGCGTCTTATTCCCCGGACAGGGAATAAACACCGGGGAGCTGTTTTTT
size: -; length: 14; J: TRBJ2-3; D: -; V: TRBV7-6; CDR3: CASSNPGATDTQYF; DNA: TGTGCCAGCAGTAACCCCGGGGCAACAGATACGCAGTATTTT
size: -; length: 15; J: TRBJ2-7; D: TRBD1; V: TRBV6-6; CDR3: CASSYSGTGSYEQYF; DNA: TGTGCCAGCAGTTACTCCGGGACAGGTTCCTACGAGCAGTACTTC
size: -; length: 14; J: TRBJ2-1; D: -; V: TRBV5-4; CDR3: CASSATGVYNEQFF; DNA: TGTGCCAGCAGCGCCACCGGGGTCTACAATGAGCAGTTCTTC
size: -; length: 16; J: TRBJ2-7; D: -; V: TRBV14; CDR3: CAAEIIGTATSYEQYF; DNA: TGTGCCGCAGAGATTATCGGGACGGCTACATCCTACGAGCAGTACTTC
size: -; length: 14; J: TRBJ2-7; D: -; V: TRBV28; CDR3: CASTQWKVSYEQYF; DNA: TGTGCCAGCACCCAATGGAAGGTCTCCTACGAGCAGTACTTC
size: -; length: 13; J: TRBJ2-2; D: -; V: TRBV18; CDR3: CASSPSFTGELFF; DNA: TGTGCCAGCTCACCGTCATTCACCGGGGAGCTGTTTTTT
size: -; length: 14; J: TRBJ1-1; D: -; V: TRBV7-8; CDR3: CASSLRGLGTEAFF; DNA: TGTGCCAGCAGCTTAAGAGGGCTGGGCACTGAAGCTTTCTTT
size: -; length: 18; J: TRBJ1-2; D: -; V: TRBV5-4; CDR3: CASRSLMGGGKANYGYTF; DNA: TGTGCCAGCAGGTCGCTTATGGGAGGGGGTAAAGCTAACTATGGCTACACCTTC
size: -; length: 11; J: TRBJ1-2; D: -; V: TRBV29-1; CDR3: CSVGPQGGYTF; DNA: TGCAGCGTGGGACCCCAAGGGGGCTACACCTTC
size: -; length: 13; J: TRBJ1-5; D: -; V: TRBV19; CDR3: CATHKGSNQPQHF; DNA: TGTGCCACCCATAAAGGTAGCAATCAGCCCCAGCATTTT
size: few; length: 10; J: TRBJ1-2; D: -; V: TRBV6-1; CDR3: CASSDYGYTF; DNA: TGTGCCAGCAGTGACTATGGCTACACCTTC
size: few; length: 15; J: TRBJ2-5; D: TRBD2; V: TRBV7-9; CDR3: CASSRRAGGPETQYF; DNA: TGTGCCAGCAGCCGGCGCGCGGGAGGGCCGGAGACCCAGTACTTC
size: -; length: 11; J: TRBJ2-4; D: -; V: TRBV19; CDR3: CASSMRNIQYF; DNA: TGTGCCAGTAGTATGAGGAACATTCAGTACTTC
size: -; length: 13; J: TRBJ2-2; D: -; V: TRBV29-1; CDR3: CSVDPKSTGELFF; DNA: TGCAGCGTTGACCCGAAGAGCACCGGGGAGCTGTTTTTT
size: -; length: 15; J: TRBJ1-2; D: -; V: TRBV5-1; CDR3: CASSLHQGNVYGYTF; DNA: TGCGCCAGCAGCTTGCATCAGGGTAATGTCTATGGCTACACCTTC
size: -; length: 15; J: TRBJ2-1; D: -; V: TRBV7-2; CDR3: CASSLAAGSYNEQFF; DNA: TGTGCCAGCAGCTTAGCAGCCGGCTCCTACAATGAGCAGTTCTTC
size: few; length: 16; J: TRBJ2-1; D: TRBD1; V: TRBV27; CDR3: CASSFRTGQSYNEQFF; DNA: TGTGCCAGCAGTTTTCGGACAGGGCAATCCTACAATGAGCAGTTCTTC
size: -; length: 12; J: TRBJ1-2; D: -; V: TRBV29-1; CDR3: CSVVRGLEGYTF; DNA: TGCAGCGTTGTTAGGGGGTTAGAAGGCTACACCTTC
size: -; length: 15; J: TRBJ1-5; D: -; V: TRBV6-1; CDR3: CASSENPGGNQPQHF; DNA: TGTGCCAGCAGTGAAAACCCAGGGGGCAATCAGCCCCAGCATTTT
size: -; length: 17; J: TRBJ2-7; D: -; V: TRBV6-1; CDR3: CASSEAWRESEEYEQYF; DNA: TGTGCCAGCAGTGAAGCCTGGAGAGAGAGTGAAGAATACGAGCAGTACTTC
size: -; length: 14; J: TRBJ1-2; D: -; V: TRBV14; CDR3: CASSQDQAAYGYTF; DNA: TGTGCCAGCAGCCAAGATCAGGCGGCCTATGGCTACACCTTC
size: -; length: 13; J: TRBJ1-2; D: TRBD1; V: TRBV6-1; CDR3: CASRPGDSYGYTF; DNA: TGTGCCAGCAGACCCGGGGACAGCTATGGCTACACCTTC
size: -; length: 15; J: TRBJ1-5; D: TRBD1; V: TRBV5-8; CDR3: CASSRQGASVQPQHF; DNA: TGTGCCAGCAGCCGACAGGGGGCGAGTGTTCAGCCCCAGCATTTT
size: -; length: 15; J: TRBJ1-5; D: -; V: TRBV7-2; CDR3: CATTPGAVRNQPQHF; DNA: TGTGCCACCACTCCCGGGGCAGTTCGCAATCAGCCCCAGCATTTT
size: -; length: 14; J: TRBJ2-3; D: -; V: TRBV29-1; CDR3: CSTIKGGGTDTQYF; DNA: TGCAGCACTATCAAGGGCGGGGGCACAGATACGCAGTATTTT
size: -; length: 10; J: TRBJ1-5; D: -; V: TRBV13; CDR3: CASGERVLNF; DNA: TGTGCCAGCGGGGAAAGGGTCCTCAATTTT
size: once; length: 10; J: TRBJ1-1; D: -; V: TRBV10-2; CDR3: CASRGTVAFF; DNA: TGCGCCAGCAGGGGGACTGTGGCTTTCTTT
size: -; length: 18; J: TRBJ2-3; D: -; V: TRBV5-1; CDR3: CASSLGEGSGFRTDTQYF; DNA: TGCGCCAGCAGCCTGGGAGAGGGATCAGGTTTCCGGACAGATACGCAGTATTTT
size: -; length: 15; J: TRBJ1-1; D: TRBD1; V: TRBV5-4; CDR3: CASSYQQGWDTEAFF; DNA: TGTGCCAGCAGCTACCAACAGGGGTGGGACACTGAAGCTTTCTTT
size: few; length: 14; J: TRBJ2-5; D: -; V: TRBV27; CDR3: CASSLRGLQETQYF; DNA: TGTGCCAGCAGTTTACGGGGGCTCCAAGAGACCCAGTACTTC
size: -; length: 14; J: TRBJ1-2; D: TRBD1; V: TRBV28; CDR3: CASLSLPGTDGYTF; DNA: TGTGCCAGCCTCTCTCTCCCAGGGACAGATGGCTACACCTTC
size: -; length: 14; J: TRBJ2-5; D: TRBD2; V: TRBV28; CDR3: CASRGEGPAETQYF; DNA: TGTGCCAGCAGGGGGGAGGGCCCGGCGGAGACCCAGTACTTC
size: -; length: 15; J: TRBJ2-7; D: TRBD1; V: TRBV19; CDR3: CASSIWQGAIYEQYF; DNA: TGTGCCAGTAGTATTTGGCAGGGGGCCATCTACGAGCAGTACTTC